These 2 T cell receptor beta chains were all obtained from the same sample, sequenced in a study of T-cell reconstitution after alpha-beta-depleted transplantation in children. Unique molecular identifiers were used to barcode this TCRbeta library. From the PCR reads, TCRdb called clonotypes with MiXCR, one entry per CDR3 protein. The profile shows 120,000 to 150,000 distinct CDR3 sequences, around 8.5% of them singletons. Source: PBMCs, mostly from graft donor cells, taken 180 days after TCRalphabeta/CD19-depleted stem cell transplant. Receptor source: a female patient between 2 and 15 years old who had a stem cell transplant for congenital amegakaryocytic thrombocytopenia, so the T cells may come from the graft donor.

At least ten counts were recorded for this clonotype. This chain uses TRBV6-2 or TRBV6-3 with TRBJ2-1; no definite D call. V lost 6 bases and J 2 bases, leaving 14 bases between the germline ends. This CDR3 comprises 15 residues. Germline CDR1 is MNHEY and CDR2 is SVGEGT. CDR3 DNA sequence: TGTGCCAGCAGCCCTCCCGGGTCGGCCTACAATGAGCAGTTCTTC. It is translated as CASSPPGSAYNEQFF.

At least ten counts were recorded for this clonotype. The chain joins TRBV24-1 to TRBJ2-1; 7 positions match TRBD2. Germline values: CDR1 KGHDR, CDR2 SFDVKD. The CDR3 consists of 17 residues. Losses at the gene ends were 4 bases for V and 3 bases for J; bases not matched to a gene: 11. Written as DNA, the CDR3 is TGTGCCACCAGTGAACACGACTCGGCTAGCGGCTACAATGAGCAGTTCTTC. Its translation: CATSEHDSASGYNEQFF.